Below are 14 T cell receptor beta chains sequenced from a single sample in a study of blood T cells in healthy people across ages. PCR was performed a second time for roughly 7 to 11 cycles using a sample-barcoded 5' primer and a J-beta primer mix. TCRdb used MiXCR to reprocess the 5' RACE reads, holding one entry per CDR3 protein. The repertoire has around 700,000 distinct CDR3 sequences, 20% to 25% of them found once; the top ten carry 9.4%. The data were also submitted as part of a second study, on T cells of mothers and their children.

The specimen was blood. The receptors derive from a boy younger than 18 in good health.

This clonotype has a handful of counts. CDR3 DNA: TGTGCCACCAGCAAAGAAGCCGGGACAGGGACCTACGAGCAGTACTTC. This translates into CATSKEAGTGTYEQYF. The chain carries TRBV15 and TRBJ2-7; 9 bases match TRBD1. The CDR3 is 16 amino acids. Germline trimming cut 4 bases from V and 2 bases from J; bases unmatched to any gene: 9. The germline gives CDR1 LNHNV, CDR2 YYDKDF (reference sequence).

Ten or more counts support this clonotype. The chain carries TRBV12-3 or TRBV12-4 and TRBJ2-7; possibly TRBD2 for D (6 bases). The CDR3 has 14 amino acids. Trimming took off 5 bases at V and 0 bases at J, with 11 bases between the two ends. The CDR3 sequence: CASSPLGSSYEQYF. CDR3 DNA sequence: TGTGCCAGCAGTCCCCTCGGGAGCTCCTACGAGCAGTACTTC.

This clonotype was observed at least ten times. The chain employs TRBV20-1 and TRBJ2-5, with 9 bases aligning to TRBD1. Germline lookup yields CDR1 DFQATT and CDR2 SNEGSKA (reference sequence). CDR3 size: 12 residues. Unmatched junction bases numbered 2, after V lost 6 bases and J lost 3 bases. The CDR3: CSARTGEETQYF. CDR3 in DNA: TGCAGTGCCCGGACAGGGGAAGAGACCCAGTACTTC.

The CDR3 nucleotides read TGTGCCAGCAGCCAAGAAGATCGGGGAGCGGCCACCCAGTACTTC. Amino acids: CASSQEDRGAATQYF. The chain links TRBV3-1 to TRBJ2-5; possibly TRBD2 for D (5 bases). CDR3 length: 15 residues. Germline assignment: CDR1 LGHDT and CDR2 YNNKEL (reference sequence). Trimming removed 0 bases at V and 8 bases at J, with 16 bases between.

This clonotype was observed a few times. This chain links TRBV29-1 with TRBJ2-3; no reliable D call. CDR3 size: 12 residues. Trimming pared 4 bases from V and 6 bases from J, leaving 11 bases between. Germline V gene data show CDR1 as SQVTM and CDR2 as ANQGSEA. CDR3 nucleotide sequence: TGCAGCGTTGTTCAGGTCTTGGATACGCAGTATTTT. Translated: CSVVQVLDTQYF.

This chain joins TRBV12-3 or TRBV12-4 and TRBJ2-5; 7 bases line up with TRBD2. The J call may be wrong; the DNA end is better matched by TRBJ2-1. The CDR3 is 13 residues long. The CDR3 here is CASSHRGRDEQFF. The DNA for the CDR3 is TGTGCCAGCAGCCATCGGGGGAGGGATGAGCAGTTCTTC.

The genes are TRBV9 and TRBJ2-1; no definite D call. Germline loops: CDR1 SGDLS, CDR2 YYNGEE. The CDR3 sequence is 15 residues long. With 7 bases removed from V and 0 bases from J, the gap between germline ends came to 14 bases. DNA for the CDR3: TGTGCCAGCGGCGAAACCGGCGGCTCCTACAATGAGCAGTTCTTC. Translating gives CASGETGGSYNEQFF.

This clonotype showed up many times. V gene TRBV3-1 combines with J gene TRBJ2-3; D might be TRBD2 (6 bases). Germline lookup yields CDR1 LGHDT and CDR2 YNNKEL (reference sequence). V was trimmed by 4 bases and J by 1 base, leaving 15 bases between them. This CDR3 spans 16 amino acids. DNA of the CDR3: TGTGCCAGCAGCCTGAGTGGGTTAGCGGGCACAGATACGCAGTATTTT. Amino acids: CASSLSGLAGTDTQYF.

In DNA, the CDR3 is TGTGCCAGCAGTTACACGGACAGGAGATCTTTCTACGAGCAGTACTTC. This codes for CASSYTDRRSFYEQYF. The chain uses TRBV6-6 and TRBJ2-5; 7 positions agree with TRBD1. TRBJ2-7 explains the end of the DNA better; the J call may be wrong. Germline assignment: CDR1 MNHNY and CDR2 SVGAGI (reference sequence). CDR3 length: 16 amino acids.

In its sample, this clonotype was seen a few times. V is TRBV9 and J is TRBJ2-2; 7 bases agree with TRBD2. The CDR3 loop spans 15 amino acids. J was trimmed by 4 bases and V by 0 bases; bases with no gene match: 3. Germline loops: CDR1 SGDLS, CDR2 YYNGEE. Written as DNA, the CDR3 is TGTGCCAGCAGCGTAGAAGCGGGACCCACCGGGGAGCTGTTTTTT. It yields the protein CASSVEAGPTGELFF.

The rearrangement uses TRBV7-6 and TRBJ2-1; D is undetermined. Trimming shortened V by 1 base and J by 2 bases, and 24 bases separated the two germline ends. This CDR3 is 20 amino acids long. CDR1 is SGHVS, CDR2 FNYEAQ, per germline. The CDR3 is CASSLVLGVSPSKTYNEQFF. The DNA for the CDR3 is TGTGCCAGCAGCTTAGTTTTAGGAGTCTCCCCGTCAAAGACCTACAATGAGCAGTTCTTC.

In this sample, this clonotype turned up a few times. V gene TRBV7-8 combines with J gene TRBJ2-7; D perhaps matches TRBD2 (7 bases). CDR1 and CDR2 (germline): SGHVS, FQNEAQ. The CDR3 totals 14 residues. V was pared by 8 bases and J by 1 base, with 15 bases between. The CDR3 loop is CASWEGDFSYEQYF. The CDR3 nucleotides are TGTGCCAGCTGGGAGGGGGACTTTTCCTACGAGCAGTACTTC. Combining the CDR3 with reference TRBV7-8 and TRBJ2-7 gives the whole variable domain GAGVSQSPRYKVAKRGQDVALRCDPISGHVSLFWYQQALGQGPEFLTYFQNEAQLDKSGLPSDRFFAERPEGSVSTLKIQRTQQEDSAVYLCASWEGDFSYEQYFGPGTRLTVT.

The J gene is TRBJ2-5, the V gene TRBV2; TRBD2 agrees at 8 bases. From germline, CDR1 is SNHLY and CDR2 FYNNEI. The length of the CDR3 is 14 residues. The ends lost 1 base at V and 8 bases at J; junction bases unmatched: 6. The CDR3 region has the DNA TGTGCCAGCAGTGAAGTTGGTAGCGGGAAAACCCAGTACTTC. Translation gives CASSEVGSGKTQYF.

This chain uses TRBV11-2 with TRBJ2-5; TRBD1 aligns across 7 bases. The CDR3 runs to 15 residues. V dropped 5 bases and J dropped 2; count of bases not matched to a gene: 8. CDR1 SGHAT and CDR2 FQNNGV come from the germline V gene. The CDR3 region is CASSAGQVIQETQYF. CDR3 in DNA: TGTGCCAGCAGCGCCGGACAGGTCATACAAGAGACCCAGTACTTC.